This T cell receptor (beta chain) was recovered during a study of beta chain features in type 1 diabetes. Findings and limits, study-wide: People with Type 1 diabetes carried modestly yet significantly shorter TCRB CDR3s in all four CD4+ subsets.

Germline V gene data show CDR1 as LNHDA and CDR2 as SQIVND (reference sequence). The CDR3 totals 16 residues. V trimming: 7 bases; J trimming: 2 bases; junction bases outside the gene matches: 8. cDNA synthesis used the whole RNA isolate, giving expressed TCRB sequences. Produced via immunoSEQ multiplex PCR; TCRdb's table is partial and in-frame only. The data show 300,000 to 450,000 clones, with 9.6% seen just once and about 0.64% held by the top ten. About this clone itself: Its antigen is unknown.

This TCR was recovered from a man aged 25-45 years with type 1 diabetes. This chain uses TRBV19 with TRBJ2-3; 11 bases align to TRBD1. Sequences were obtained from central memory CD4+ T cells from blood. The chain's CDR3 is CASNRGQGGSTDTQYF. The CDR3 DNA reads TGTGCCAGTAACCGGGGACAGGGGGGTTCCACAGATACGCAGTATTTT.